This T cell receptor (beta chain) was captured by sequencing in a study of PD-1 blockade in classical Hodgkin lymphoma. CDR3 length: 14 amino acids. Germline V CDR1 and CDR2: MNHNS, SASEGT. Trimming removed 6 bases from V and 7 bases from J; junction bases left unmatched: 8. General observations from the study: Relative to healthy donors, newly diagnosed patients reportedly had lower baseline TCR diversity, which was reported as lower still in relapsed/refractory patients. TCR diversity in CD4+, not CD8+, cells rose significantly by C4D1. Prior to therapy, complete responders displayed diversity much like that of newly diagnosed patients.

Following autologous stem cell transplantation, relapse occurred in every patient, and exposure to brentuximab vedotin varied. Complete response, partial response or progressive disease constituted the best response categories observed. A word on this clone: Its antigen is unidentified.

Repertoires were generated with immunoSEQ multiplex PCR, while TCRdb's copy carries only in-frame clones and drops some. The sample records 40,000 to 50,000 clones, around 75% being singletons. The genes are TRBV6-1 and TRBJ1-2; 10 bases align to TRBD1. This clonotype originated in a human donor with classical Hodgkin lymphoma. The input for sequencing was peripheral blood mononuclear cells (PBMCs), taken at baseline. DNA for the CDR3: TGTGCCAGCAGCGCGGACAGGGGGTCGGGTGGCTACACCTTC. It translates to CASSADRGSGGYTF.